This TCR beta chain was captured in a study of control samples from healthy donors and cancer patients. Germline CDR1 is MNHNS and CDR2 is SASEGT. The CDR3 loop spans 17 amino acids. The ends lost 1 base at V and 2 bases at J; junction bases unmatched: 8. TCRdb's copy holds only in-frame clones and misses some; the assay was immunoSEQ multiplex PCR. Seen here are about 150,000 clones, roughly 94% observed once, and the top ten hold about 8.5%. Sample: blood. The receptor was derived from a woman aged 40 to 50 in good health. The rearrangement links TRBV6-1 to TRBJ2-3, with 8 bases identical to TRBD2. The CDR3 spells CASSEGIAGLITDTQYF. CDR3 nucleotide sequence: TGTGCCAGCAGTGAAGGAATAGCGGGGCTCATCACAGATACGCAGTATTTT.